This T cell receptor (beta chain) comes out of a study of CD8+CD57+ T cells in acquired aplastic anemia (dated 2018 in TCRdb). Describing the broader study: DNA extracted from sorted CD4+ and CD8+ cells had a mean of about 3.2 ug, with a range of roughly 0.19 to 27.4 ug. CD8+CD57+ expansion was defined as frequency above the mean frequency observed in healthy subjects. Overall study outcomes, separate from this receptor: Although around 30 CD8+ CDR3 sequences were shared by patients and controls, these sequences appeared highly expressed in patients and within the immunodominant clones of patients. No significant difference in CD8+ Simpson's diversity was found between patients and healthy controls (P=0.060).

As concerns this clonotype: The specificity of this receptor is unknown. Base quality data are lacking; no much larger clone is found one base away.

Genomic DNA served as template for TCR beta VDJ combination and CDR3 sequence profiling. An Illumina HiSeq 2000 was used for TCR repertoire sequencing. The published analysis was carried out like this. Repertoires were assessed using TRBV/TRBJ rearrangement plots, CDR3 size and DJ length profiles, and Simpson's diversity index. Whichever DNA sequence was most abundant in the deep sequencing data was defined as the immunodominant clone. CDR3 amino acid sequences were checked for sharing across subjects and were also compared against the VDJdb database and published repertoires. Using fastp trimming at Q25 and MiXCR clonotype assembly, TCRdb reanalyzed the public sequencing data and kept in-frame beta chains. Merged by CDR3 protein, the rows form single entries marked with the most common genes and DNA. In this record, the V and J calls reflect TCRdb's handling and not the investigators' own analysis. The sample table contains about 160,000 distinct CDR3 sequences; only one count was recorded for about 48% of them. The ten largest clones take up around a third of the sample.

Expansion of CD8+CD57+ cells had been shown by flow cytometry in the patients chosen for sequencing. Every patient had severe acquired aplastic anemia, diagnosed using the International Study of Aplastic Anemia and Agranulocytosis and Camitta criteria. No patient had received any therapy when blood was sampled. In this study, sorted CD4+ and CD8+ T cells from the blood of healthy subjects and of severe aplastic anemia patients had their TCR repertoires deep-sequenced. Patients were enrolled under clinicaltrials.gov protocols 00001620, 01623167, 00001397, 00071045, 00081523 and 00961064 in the USA. Ficoll-Paque density gradient centrifugation was used to isolate peripheral blood mononuclear cells. Before DNA extraction, CD4+ and CD8+ T cells were sorted by FACS or by magnetic beads. V and J are truncated by 7 bases and 8 bases respectively, leaving an intervening sequence of 18 bases. The CDR3 starts with the cysteine, ends with the phenylalanine, and has 14 residues. The entry retains the CDR3 DNA only, 42 bases that are in frame from base 1.

The chain is made from TRBV12-3 or TRBV12-4 and TRBJ2-1; D gene: possibly TRBD2, on 5 matching bases. This TCR was sampled from a human donor with aplastic anemia. Sequenced input: sorted CD4+, CD8+, or CD8+CD57+ T cells (not recorded which) from PBMCs. CDR3 region: CASTLGPGGYEQFF. Read as DNA, the sequence is TGTGCCAGCACTCTCGGGCCCGGAGGCTATGAGCAGTTCTTC.